Detailed here is one TCR beta chain. The antigen is undetermined. This entry is derived from a study of T cell responses to AZD1222 COVID-19 vaccine. Germline loops: CDR1 SEHNR, CDR2 FQNEAQ (reference sequence). The germline V and J ends were trimmed by 3 bases and 5 bases, with 19 bases remaining between them. The CDR3 runs to 17 residues. Study-wide findings and caveats: Two AZD1222 doses significantly raised spike-specific TCR breadth and depth over controls. A mostly white British donor set with more females was recruited, and clonal diversity was possibly underestimated.

Here immunoSEQ multiplex PCR was the method, and the copy in TCRdb shows in-frame clones only, minus some. The sample lists about 96,000 clones, roughly nine tenths seen once, with roughly 1.7% in the top ten. The source was peripheral blood, collected on day 0 of AZD1222 vaccination. The receptor's source is an adult in good health. The chain links TRBV7-9 to TRBJ2-2, with a tentative D call TRBD1 (6 bases). The CDR3 DNA follows: TGTGCCAGCAGCTTCACCTCTGGGCAGGGGCATACCGGGGAGCTGTTTTTT. As protein: CASSFTSGQGHTGELFF.